This is a list of T cell receptor beta chains from one sample in a study of blood T cell repertoires in COVID-19. Sequencing used immunoSEQ multiplex PCR; TCRdb keeps in-frame clones, though not all of them. The repertoire consists of around 100,000 clones, with about 85% occurring once and the leading ten covering more than 1.5%. Sequencing was carried out using peripheral blood. These receptors originate from a woman in her seventies with active or convalescent COVID-19. Each CDR3 is given with its conserved first and last residue. A D gene is named only where the DNA matches it firmly. Only part of the rows carry a size: once, few, many, or a class if the clone is expanded.

D,J,length,V,size,DNA,CDR3
TRBD2,TRBJ2-2,17,TRBV5-1,-,TGCGCCAGCAGCTTGGATCCCGGACTAGCGGTTACCGGGGAGCTGTTTTTT,CASSLDPGLAVTGELFF
-,TRBJ2-1,16,TRBV7-8,-,TGTGCCAGCAGCTTAGCTAGAGACGGGGGTGCCGATGAGCAGTTCTTC,CASSLARDGGADEQFF
TRBD1,TRBJ2-7,15,TRBV7-8,-,TGTGCCAGCAGCTTACAACCTGACAGGGGAGGCGAGCAGTACTTC,CASSLQPDRGGEQYF
-,TRBJ1-3,16,TRBV5-1,-,TGCGCCAGCAGCTTGGCCGGAACAGCCTCTGGAAACACCATATATTTT,CASSLAGTASGNTIYF
TRBD1,TRBJ2-5,14,TRBV7-7,few,TGTGCTAGCAGCCCGACAGGGAATCCTGAGACCCAGTACTTC,CASSPTGNPETQYF
TRBD2,TRBJ2-7,16,TRBV6-2/TRBV6-3,-,TGTGCCAGCAGTTGGACTAGCGGGGGGAAAACCTACGAGCAGTACTTC,CASSWTSGGKTYEQYF
TRBD1,TRBJ2-7,16,TRBV7-9,-,TGTGCCAGCAGCTTAGCCCAGACAGGGAAAAGCAACGAGCAGTACTTC,CASSLAQTGKSNEQYF
-,TRBJ1-6,16,TRBV5-4,-,TGTGCCAGCAGCCCCGGGGGAGAGGCCTATAATTCACCCCTCCACTTT,CASSPGGEAYNSPLHF
TRBD1,TRBJ1-4,14,TRBV28,-,TGTGCCAGCAGACCACAGGGGGCAGGGGAAAAACTGTTTTTT,CASRPQGAGEKLFF
-,TRBJ1-5,13,TRBV9,-,TGTGCCAGCAGCGGGACAGACAATCAGCCCCAGCATTTT,CASSGTDNQPQHF
-,TRBJ1-2,14,TRBV4-1,-,TGCGCCAGCAGCCAAGACCCCGGGACAAGGAGCTACACCTTC,CASSQDPGTRSYTF
TRBD1,TRBJ2-7,14,TRBV28,-,TGTGCCAGCAGTTTTGGGGACAGGGGTGGCGAGCAGTACTTC,CASSFGDRGGEQYF
-,TRBJ1-2,14,TRBV20-1,-,TGCAGTTCTAGTCCCATGGGGGCCAACTATGGCTACACCTTC,CSSSPMGANYGYTF
TRBD1,TRBJ1-1,14,TRBV6-2/TRBV6-3,few,TGTGCCAGCAGTCCCCCGTTCGGGACAGGGCTTCCTTTCTTT,CASSPPFGTGLPFF
-,TRBJ1-3,15,TRBV5-1,-,TGCGCCAGCAGCTTGGGACCGGGCTCTGGAAACACCATATATTTT,CASSLGPGSGNTIYF
TRBD1,TRBJ2-5,15,TRBV5-1,few,TGCGCCAGCAGCTCCGGGACAGGGACAAAAGAGACCCAGTACTTC,CASSSGTGTKETQYF
-,TRBJ2-2,16,TRBV25-1,-,TGTGCCAGCACCCGGGGGGCGGGAGTAAACACCGGGGAGCTGTTTTTT,CASTRGAGVNTGELFF
TRBD1,TRBJ1-5,16,TRBV24-1,once,TGTGCCACCAGTGACCCCCTACAGGGGGCTGAGCAGCCCCAGCATTTT,CATSDPLQGAEQPQHF
TRBD2,TRBJ2-1,13,TRBV12-3/TRBV12-4,-,TGTGCCAGCAGTTGGGGGGGTTACAATGAGCAGTTCTTC,CASSWGGYNEQFF
TRBD1,TRBJ2-1,15,TRBV11-2,once,TGTGCCAGCAGACGCCCCGGGACAGGGAACAATGAGCAGTTCTTC,CASRRPGTGNNEQFF
-,TRBJ2-5,12,TRBV11-3,-,TGTGCCAGCAGCCGAGGCAAAGAGACCCAGTACTTC,CASSRGKETQYF